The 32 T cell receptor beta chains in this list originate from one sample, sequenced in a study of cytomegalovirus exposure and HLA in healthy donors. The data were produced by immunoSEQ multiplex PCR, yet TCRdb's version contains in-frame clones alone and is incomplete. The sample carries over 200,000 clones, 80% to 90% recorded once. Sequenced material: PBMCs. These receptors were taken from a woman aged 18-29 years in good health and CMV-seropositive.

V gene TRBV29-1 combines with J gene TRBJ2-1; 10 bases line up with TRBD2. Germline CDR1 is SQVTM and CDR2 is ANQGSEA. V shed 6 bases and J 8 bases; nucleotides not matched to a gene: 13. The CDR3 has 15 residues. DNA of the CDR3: TGCAGCGTCCGTAGGCTAGCGGGGGTAACGGATGAGCAGTTCTTC. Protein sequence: CSVRRLAGVTDEQFF.

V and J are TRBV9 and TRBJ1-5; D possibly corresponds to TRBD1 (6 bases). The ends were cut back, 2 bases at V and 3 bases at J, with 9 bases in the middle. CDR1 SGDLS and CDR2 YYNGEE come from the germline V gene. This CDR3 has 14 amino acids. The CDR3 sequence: CASSVRDNNQPQHF. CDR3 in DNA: TGTGCCAGCAGCGTCCGGGACAACAATCAGCCCCAGCATTTT.

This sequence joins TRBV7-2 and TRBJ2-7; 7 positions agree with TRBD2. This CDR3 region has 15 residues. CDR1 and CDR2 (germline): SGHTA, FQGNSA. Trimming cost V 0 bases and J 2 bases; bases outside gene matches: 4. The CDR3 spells CASSLARGSPYEQYF. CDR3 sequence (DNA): TGTGCCAGCAGCTTAGCGCGCGGGAGCCCCTACGAGCAGTACTTC.

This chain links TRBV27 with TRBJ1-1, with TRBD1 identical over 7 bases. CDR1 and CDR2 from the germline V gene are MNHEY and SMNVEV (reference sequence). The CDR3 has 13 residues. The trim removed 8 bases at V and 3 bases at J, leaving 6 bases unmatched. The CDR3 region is CASWDSLYTEAFF. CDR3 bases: TGTGCCAGCTGGGACAGCTTATACACTGAAGCTTTCTTT.

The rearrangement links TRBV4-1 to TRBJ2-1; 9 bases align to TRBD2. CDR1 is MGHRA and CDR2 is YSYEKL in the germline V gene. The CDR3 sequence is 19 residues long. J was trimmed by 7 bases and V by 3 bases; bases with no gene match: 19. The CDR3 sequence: CASSQGLIRGGRVANEQFF. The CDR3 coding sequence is TGCGCCAGCAGCCAGGGTCTCATCCGTGGCGGGAGGGTGGCGAATGAGCAGTTCTTC.

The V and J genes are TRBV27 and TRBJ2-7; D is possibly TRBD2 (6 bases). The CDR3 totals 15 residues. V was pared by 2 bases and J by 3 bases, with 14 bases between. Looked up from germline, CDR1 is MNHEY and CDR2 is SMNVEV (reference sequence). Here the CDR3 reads CASSLGPGLHYEQYF. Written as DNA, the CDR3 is TGTGCCAGCAGTTTAGGTCCGGGACTCCACTACGAGCAGTACTTC.

The CDR3 coding sequence is TGCAGCGGAACTAGCGAGTCCTACGAGCAGTACTTC. It encodes CSGTSESYEQYF. The chain employs TRBV29-1 and TRBJ2-7, with 7 bases that match TRBD2. The CDR3 spans 12 residues. CDR1 is SQVTM and CDR2 is ANQGSEA in the germline V gene. V was pared by 7 bases and J by 1 base, with 4 bases of the junction left unmatched.

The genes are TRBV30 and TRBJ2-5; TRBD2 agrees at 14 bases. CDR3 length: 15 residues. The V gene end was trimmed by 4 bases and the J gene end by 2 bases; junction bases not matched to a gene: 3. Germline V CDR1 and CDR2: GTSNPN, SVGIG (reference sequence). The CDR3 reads CAWKGLAGDQETQYF. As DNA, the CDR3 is TGTGCCTGGAAGGGACTAGCGGGAGATCAAGAGACCCAGTACTTC.

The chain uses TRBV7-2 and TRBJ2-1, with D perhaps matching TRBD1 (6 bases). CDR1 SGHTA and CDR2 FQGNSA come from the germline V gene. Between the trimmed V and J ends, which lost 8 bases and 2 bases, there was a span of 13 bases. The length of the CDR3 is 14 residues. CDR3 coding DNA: TGTGCCAGCGTCTCCGGGACACCCTACAATGAGCAGTTCTTC. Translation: CASVSGTPYNEQFF.

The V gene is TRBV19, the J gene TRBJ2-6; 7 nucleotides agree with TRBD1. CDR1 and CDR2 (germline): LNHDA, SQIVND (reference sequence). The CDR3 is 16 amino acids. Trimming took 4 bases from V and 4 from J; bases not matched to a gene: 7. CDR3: CASSRDRVAGANVLTF. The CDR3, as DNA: TGTGCCAGTAGTAGAGACAGGGTCGCCGGGGCCAACGTCCTGACTTTC. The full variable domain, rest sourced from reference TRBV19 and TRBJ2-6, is DGGITQSPKYLFRKEGQNVTLSCEQNLNHDAMYWYRQDPGQGLRLIYYSQIVNDFQKGDIAEGYSVSREKKESFPLTVTSAQKNPTAFYLCASSRDRVAGANVLTFGAGSRLTVL.

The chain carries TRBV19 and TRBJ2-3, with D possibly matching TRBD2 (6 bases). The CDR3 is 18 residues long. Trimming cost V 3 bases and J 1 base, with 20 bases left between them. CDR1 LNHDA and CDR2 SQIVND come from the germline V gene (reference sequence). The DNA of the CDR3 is TGTGCCAGTAGTATTCTTAGAAGGCGGGACGGAGGCACAGATACGCAGTATTTT. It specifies CASSILRRRDGGTDTQYF.

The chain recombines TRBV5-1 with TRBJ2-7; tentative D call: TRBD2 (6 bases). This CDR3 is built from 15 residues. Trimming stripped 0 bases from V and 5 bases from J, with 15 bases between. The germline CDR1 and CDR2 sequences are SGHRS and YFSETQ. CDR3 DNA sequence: TGCGCCAGCAGCTTGGGCACTAGCCCCACGGACGAGCAGTACTTC. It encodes CASSLGTSPTDEQYF.

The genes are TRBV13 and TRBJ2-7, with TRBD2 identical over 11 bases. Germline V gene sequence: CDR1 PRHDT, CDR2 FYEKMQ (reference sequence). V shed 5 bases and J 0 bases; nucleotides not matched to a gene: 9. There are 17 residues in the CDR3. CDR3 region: CASSPPPSGGYSYEQYF. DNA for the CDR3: TGTGCCAGCAGCCCGCCTCCTAGCGGGGGGTACTCCTACGAGCAGTACTTC.

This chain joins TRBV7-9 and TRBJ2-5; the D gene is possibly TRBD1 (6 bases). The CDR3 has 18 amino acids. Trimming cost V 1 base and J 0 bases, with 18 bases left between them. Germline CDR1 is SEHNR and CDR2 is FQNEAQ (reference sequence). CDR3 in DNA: TGTGCCAGCAGCTTAGGGGGGCTTGATGGAGTTTACCAAGAGACCCAGTACTTC. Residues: CASSLGGLDGVYQETQYF.

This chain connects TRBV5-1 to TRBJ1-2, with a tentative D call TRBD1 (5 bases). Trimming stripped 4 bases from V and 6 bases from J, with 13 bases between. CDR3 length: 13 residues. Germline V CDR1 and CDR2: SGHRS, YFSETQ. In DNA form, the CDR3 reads TGCGCCAGCAGCCCGGGACTCCCGAATGGCTACACCTTC. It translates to CASSPGLPNGYTF. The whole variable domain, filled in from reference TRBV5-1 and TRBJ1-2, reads KAGVTQTPRYLIKTRGQQVTLSCSPISGHRSVSWYQQTPGQGLQFLFEYFSETQRNKGNFPGRFSGRQFSNSRSEMNVSTLELGDSALYLCASSPGLPNGYTFGSGTRLTVV.

DNA of the CDR3: TGTGCCAGCTCACCATATCCCCGGCAGGGGAACACTGAAGCTTTCTTT. Protein: CASSPYPRQGNTEAFF. The chain uses TRBV18 and TRBJ1-1, with a weak D call TRBD1 (5 bases). The CDR3 covers 16 residues. Germline V gene sequence: CDR1 KGHSH, CDR2 LQKENI. V was trimmed by 2 bases and J by 1 base, leaving 14 bases between them.

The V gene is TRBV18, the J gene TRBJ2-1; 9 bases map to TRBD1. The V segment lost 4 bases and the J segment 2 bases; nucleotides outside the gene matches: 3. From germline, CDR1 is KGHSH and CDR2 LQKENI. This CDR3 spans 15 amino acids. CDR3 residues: CASSLGQGTYNEQFF. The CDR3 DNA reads TGTGCCAGCTCACTCGGACAGGGGACCTACAATGAGCAGTTCTTC.

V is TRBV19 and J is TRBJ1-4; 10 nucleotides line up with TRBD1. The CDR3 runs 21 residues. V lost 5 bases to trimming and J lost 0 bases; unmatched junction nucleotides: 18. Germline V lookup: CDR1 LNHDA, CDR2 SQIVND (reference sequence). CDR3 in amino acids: CASSSPPWDRGRRATNEKLFF. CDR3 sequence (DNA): TGTGCCAGTAGTTCACCCCCCTGGGACAGGGGCCGTCGAGCAACTAATGAAAAACTGTTTTTT. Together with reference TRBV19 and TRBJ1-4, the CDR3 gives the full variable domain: DGGITQSPKYLFRKEGQNVTLSCEQNLNHDAMYWYRQDPGQGLRLIYYSQIVNDFQKGDIAEGYSVSREKKESFPLTVTSAQKNPTAFYLCASSSPPWDRGRRATNEKLFFGSGTQLSVL.

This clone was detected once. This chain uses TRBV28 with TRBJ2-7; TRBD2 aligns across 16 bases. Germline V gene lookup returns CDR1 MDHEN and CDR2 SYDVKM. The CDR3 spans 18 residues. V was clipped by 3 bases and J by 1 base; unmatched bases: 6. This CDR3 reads CASSLILGLAGGSYEQYF. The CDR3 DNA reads TGTGCCAGCAGTTTGATCCTGGGACTAGCGGGAGGGTCCTACGAGCAGTACTTC.

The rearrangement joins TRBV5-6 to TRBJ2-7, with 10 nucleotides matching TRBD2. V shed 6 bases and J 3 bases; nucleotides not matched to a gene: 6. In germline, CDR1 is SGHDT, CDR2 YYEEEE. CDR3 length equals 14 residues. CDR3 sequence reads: CASTALAGVYEQYF. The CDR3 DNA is TGTGCCAGCACCGCTCTAGCGGGAGTCTACGAGCAGTACTTC.

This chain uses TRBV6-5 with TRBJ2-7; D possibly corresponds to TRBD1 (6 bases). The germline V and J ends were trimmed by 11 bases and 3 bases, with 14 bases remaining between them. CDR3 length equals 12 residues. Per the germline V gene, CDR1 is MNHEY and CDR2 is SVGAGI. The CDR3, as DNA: TGTGCCGTACGGGTAGGGGGCTACGAGCAGTACTTC. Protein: CAVRVGGYEQYF.

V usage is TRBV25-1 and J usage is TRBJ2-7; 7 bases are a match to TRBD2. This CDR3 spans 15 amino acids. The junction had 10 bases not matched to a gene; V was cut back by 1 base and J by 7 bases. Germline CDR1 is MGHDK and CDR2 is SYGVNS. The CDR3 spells CASSEWGTFSGEQYF. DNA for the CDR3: TGTGCCAGCAGTGAATGGGGAACATTTAGCGGGGAGCAGTACTTC.

The CDR3 protein is CASSVGDRGLYGYTF. In DNA form, the CDR3 reads TGTGCCAGCAGCGTAGGGGACAGGGGCCTTTATGGCTACACCTTC. This sequence joins TRBV9 and TRBJ1-2, with 10 nucleotides matching TRBD1. Trimming removed 0 bases from V and 5 bases from J; junction bases left unmatched: 4. The CDR3 is 15 amino acids. Germline loops: CDR1 SGDLS, CDR2 YYNGEE.

The DNA for the CDR3 is TGTGCCAGCAGCTTTAACTCCTACGAGCAGTACTTC. Translating it yields CASSFNSYEQYF. The chain recombines TRBV5-4 with TRBJ2-7; D is undetermined. CDR3 length: 12 amino acids. Germline assignment: CDR1 SGHNT and CDR2 YYREEE (reference sequence). Trimming cost V 2 bases and J 0 bases, with 3 bases left between them.

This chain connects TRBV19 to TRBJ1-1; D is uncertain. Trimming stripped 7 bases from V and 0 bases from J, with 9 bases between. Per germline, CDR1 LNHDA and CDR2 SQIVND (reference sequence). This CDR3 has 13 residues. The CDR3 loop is CASTFTVNTEAFF. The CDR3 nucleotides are TGTGCCAGTACCTTTACAGTGAACACTGAAGCTTTCTTT.

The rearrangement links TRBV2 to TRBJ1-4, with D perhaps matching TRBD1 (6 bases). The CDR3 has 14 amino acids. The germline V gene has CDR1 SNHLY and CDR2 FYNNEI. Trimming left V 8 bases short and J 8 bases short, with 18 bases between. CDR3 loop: CASGDKTAGEKLFF. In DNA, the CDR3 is TGTGCCAGCGGGGACAAGACCGCAGGGGAAAAACTGTTTTTT. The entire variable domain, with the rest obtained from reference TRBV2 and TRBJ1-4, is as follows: EPEVTQTPSHQVTQMGQEVILRCVPISNHLYFYWYRQILGQKVEFLVSFYNNEISEKSEIFDDQFSVERPDGSNFTLKIRSTKLEDSAMYFCASGDKTAGEKLFFGSGTQLSVL.

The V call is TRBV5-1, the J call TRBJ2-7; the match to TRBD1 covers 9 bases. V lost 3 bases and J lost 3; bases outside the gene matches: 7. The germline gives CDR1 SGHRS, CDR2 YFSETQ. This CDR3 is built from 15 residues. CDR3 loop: CASSWGQGVIYEQYF. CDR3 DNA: TGCGCCAGCAGCTGGGGACAGGGTGTTATCTACGAGCAGTACTTC.

For the CDR3, the DNA is TGTGCCAGCAGTTCGGGACTAGCGGGATCCATTTCCTACGAGCAGTACTTC. Encoded protein: CASSSGLAGSISYEQYF. This chain uses TRBV9 with TRBJ2-7; 13 nucleotides agree with TRBD2. V lost 5 bases and J lost 1; bases outside the gene matches: 9. The germline gives CDR1 SGDLS, CDR2 YYNGEE. This CDR3 contains 17 residues.

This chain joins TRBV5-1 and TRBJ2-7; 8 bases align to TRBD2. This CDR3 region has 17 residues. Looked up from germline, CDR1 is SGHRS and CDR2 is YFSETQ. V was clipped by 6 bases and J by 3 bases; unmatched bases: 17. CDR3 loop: CASNIGTRDGSNYEQYF. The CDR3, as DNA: TGCGCCAGCAATATCGGGACTAGAGATGGGTCTAACTACGAGCAGTACTTC.

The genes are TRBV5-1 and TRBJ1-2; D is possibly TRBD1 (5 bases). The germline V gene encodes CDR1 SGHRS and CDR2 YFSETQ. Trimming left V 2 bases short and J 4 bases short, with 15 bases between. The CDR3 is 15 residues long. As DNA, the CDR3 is TGCGCCAGCAGCTTTTTAGCGGGGCAAGGCTATGGCTACACCTTC. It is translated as CASSFLAGQGYGYTF. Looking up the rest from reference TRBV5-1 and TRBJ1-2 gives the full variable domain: KAGVTQTPRYLIKTRGQQVTLSCSPISGHRSVSWYQQTPGQGLQFLFEYFSETQRNKGNFPGRFSGRQFSNSRSEMNVSTLELGDSALYLCASSFLAGQGYGYTFGSGTRLTVV.

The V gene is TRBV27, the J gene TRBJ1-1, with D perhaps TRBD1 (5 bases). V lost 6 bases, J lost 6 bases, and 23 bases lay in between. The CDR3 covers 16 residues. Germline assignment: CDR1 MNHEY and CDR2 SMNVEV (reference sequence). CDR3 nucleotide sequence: TGTGCCAGCAGCCCCCCCCTCGGGGGTGTAAGGGCTGAAGCTTTCTTT. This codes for CASSPPLGGVRAEAFF.

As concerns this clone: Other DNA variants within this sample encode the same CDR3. The CDR3 nucleotides read TGTGCCAGCAGCGTAGGAGGGAAAACTGAAGCTTTCTTT. This codes for CASSVGGKTEAFF. The rearrangement links TRBV9 to TRBJ1-1; D not certain. CDR3 length: 13 residues. V lost 0 bases to trimming and J lost 5 bases, with 8 bases between them. Germline V gene sequence: CDR1 SGDLS, CDR2 YYNGEE.